Sequencing of this T cell receptor beta chain was carried out in a study of graft-versus-host responses after intestinal transplantation. Profiled with immunoSEQ multiplex PCR; TCRdb holds only in-frame clones, not every one. Of about 97,000 clones listed, over 75% are singletons. CDR1 SGHTS and CDR2 YDEGEE come from the germline V gene. The CDR3 contains 12 residues. V lost 4 bases, J lost 10 bases, and 14 bases lay in between. This clone appeared a few times. This chain links TRBV5-8 with TRBJ1-2, with unresolved D. This sequence originates from a human patient who received an intestinal transplant, so some T cells may come from the graft donor. The source material was PBMCs, sampled about 450 days after intestinal transplant. CDR3 residues: CASSPKMRSYTF. DNA of the CDR3: TGTGCCAGCAGCCCAAAGATGAGGTCCTACACCTTC.